This TCR beta chain was recorded in a study of cytomegalovirus exposure and HLA in healthy donors. The study, taken as a whole, reports: Overall, approximately 150 TCR beta chains were annotated as cytomegalovirus-associated.

Worth noting for this clone: The antigen remains undetermined.

Profiled with immunoSEQ multiplex PCR; TCRdb holds only in-frame clones, not every one. Altogether fewer than 85,000 clones are present, around 94% being singletons, with the ten largest covering 0.6% to 0.8%. This CDR3 comprises 18 residues. V was shortened by 0 bases and J by 6 bases, with 22 bases between the two germline ends. Looked up from germline, CDR1 is LGHNA and CDR2 is YSLEER. This chain connects TRBV4-3 to TRBJ2-3; D might be TRBD2 (7 bases). This receptor was obtained from a woman aged 18-29 years in good health and CMV-seronegative. The material sequenced was PBMCs. The CDR3 DNA reads as TGCGCCAGCAGCCAAGATACTTTATGGGCGGGGGCTAGGGATACGCAGTATTTT. It is translated as CASSQDTLWAGARDTQYF.